Listed below are T cell receptor beta chains from one sample, sequenced in a study of beta chain features in type 1 diabetes. Assay used: immunoSEQ multiplex PCR; TCRdb lists only in-frame clones, some missing. The top ten hold about 0.026% of the sample, which has about 250,000 clones, roughly an eighth seen once. The sample taken for sequencing was naive CD4+ T cells from blood. The receptors were sampled from a woman aged 40 to 50 in good health. Both conserved end residues are part of each CDR3. Each record gives: V gene, clone size, J gene, D gene, CDR3 DNA, CDR3 protein. The D gene is left open where the match is weak. Size tells how often a clone was seen (once, few, many) or the class of an expanded clone, and some rows leave it out.

>TRBV4-1|NA|TRBJ1-3|NA
TGCGCCAGCAGCCAGGCATCAGGGATTGGAAACACCATATATTTT
CASSQASGIGNTIYF
>TRBV13|few|TRBJ2-3|NA
TGTGCCAGCAGCTTAGGACCCAGGGGGGCTAGCACAGATACGCAGTATTTT
CASSLGPRGASTDTQYF
>TRBV10-1|few|TRBJ1-1|TRBD1
TGCGCCAGCAGTGAGTCGGGACAGGGGTACTACTTT
CASSESGQGYYF
>TRBV19|few|TRBJ2-7|NA
TGTGCCAGTAGCCCCTTAGGACGGAGGAGCTCCTACGAGCAGTACTTC
CASSPLGRRSSYEQYF
>TRBV25-1|few|TRBJ2-1|NA
TGTGCCAGCAGTGAAGTGGTAAGGAGCAATGAGCAGTTCTTC
CASSEVVRSNEQFF
>TRBV9|few|TRBJ2-2|TRBD2
TGTGCCAGCAGCGTAGTAGGTAGCGGGGGGGCGAACACCGGGGAGCTGTTTTTT
CASSVVGSGGANTGELFF
>TRBV5-4|few|TRBJ1-1|NA
TGTGCCAGCAGCTTGTCCAGGAACACTGAAGCTTTCTTT
CASSLSRNTEAFF
>TRBV5-4|NA|TRBJ2-4|NA
TGTGCCAGCAGCGCCCGCGAGAACATTCAGTACTTC
CASSARENIQYF
>TRBV7-6|few|TRBJ1-5|TRBD1
TGTGCCAGCAGCAGTGGGACAGGGCAGGGACAGCCCCAGCATTTT
CASSSGTGQGQPQHF
>TRBV19|NA|TRBJ2-3|TRBD2
TGTGCCAGTAGCCCGAGAAGCGGGGGCGGGAGGAGCACAGATACGCAGTATTTT
CASSPRSGGGRSTDTQYF
>TRBV7-9|many|TRBJ2-7|TRBD1
TGTGCCAGCAGCCCCCTTTCGACAGGGGGCGTCGAGCAGTACTTC
CASSPLSTGGVEQYF
>TRBV5-1|few|TRBJ1-1|NA
TGCGCCAGCAGACTGAGCATGAACACTGAAGCTTTCTTT
CASRLSMNTEAFF
>TRBV7-9|few|TRBJ2-6|TRBD1
TGTGCCAGCAGCAAGCCGGGACAGGGTGACTTTGGGGCCAACGTCCTGACTTTC
CASSKPGQGDFGANVLTF
>TRBV6-1|NA|TRBJ1-6|NA
TGTGCCAGCAGTGAACAGAACGTTTCACCCCTCCACTTT
CASSEQNVSPLHF